This TCR beta chain is from a study of regulatory T cells in long-lasting Graves disease. Study information: Those with persistent Graves' disease had received antithyroid drugs for over 5 years with positive TSH receptor antibodies.

Turning to this clonotype: Its antigen is as yet unknown.

The CDR3 spans 14 residues. Trimming shortened V by 4 bases and J by 0 bases, and 4 bases separated the two germline ends. Germline V CDR1 and CDR2: SGHAT, FQNNGV. Study-wide results and limits: New patients shared around 1,000 public clonotypes, and persistent patients shared more, with 2,500 to 3,000. With persistent disease, TRBV28, TRBJ1-2 and TRBJ2-5 were the favored segments. Persistent Graves' disease cases displayed lower TCR diversity than newly diagnosed ones.

Arm-PCR of CDR3 regions with iRepertoire HTBI primers generated TCR beta libraries. TCRdb used MiXCR to reprocess the multiplex PCR reads, holding one entry per CDR3 protein. The table records 450,000 or so distinct CDR3 sequences, approximately 23% of them present only once. Specified time point: persistent/refractory GD, antithyroid drugs over 5 years with positive TRAb. Extracted PBMC RNA gave rise to the TCR library. The chain has TRBV11-2 and TRBJ2-6; D remains ambiguous. This material consisted of peripheral blood mononuclear cells (PBMCs), taken when the disease was refractory, from a patient treated with antithyroid drugs. The receptor comes from a female donor with Graves disease. This CDR3 reads CASSSVSGANVLTF. In DNA, the CDR3 is TGTGCCAGCAGCTCTGTCTCTGGGGCCAACGTCCTGACTTTC.